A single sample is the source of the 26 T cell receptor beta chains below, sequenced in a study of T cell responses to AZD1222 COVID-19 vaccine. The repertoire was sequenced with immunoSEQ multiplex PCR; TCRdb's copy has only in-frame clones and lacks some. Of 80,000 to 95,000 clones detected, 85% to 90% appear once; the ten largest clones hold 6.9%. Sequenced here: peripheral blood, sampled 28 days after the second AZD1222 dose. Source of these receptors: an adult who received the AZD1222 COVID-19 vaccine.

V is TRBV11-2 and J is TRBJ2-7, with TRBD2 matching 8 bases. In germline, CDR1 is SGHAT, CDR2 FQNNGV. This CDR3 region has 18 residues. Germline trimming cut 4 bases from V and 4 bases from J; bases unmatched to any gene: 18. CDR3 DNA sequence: TGTGCCAGCAGCTCGATATCCCGCCAAGCGGGAGATCAGTACGAGCAGTACTTC. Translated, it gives CASSSISRQAGDQYEQYF.

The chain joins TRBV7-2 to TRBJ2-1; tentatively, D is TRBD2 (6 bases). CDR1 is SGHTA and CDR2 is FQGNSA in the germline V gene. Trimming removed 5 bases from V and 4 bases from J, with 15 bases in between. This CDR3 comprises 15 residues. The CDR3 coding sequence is TGTGCCAGCAGCCCCGGGGGTCTAGCGTACAATGAGCAGTTCTTC. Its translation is CASSPGGLAYNEQFF.

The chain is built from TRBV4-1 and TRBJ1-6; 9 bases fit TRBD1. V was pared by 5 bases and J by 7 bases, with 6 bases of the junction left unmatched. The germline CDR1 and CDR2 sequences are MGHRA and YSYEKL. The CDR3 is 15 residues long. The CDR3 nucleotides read TGCGCCAGCAGCGACACGACAGGGGGAAATTCACCCCTCCACTTT. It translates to CASSDTTGGNSPLHF.

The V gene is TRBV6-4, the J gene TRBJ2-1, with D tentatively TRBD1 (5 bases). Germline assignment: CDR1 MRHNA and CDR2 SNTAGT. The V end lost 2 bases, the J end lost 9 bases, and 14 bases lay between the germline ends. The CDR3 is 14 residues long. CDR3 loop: CASSDGSGASEQFF. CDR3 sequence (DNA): TGTGCCAGCAGTGACGGGTCTGGGGCGAGTGAGCAGTTCTTC.

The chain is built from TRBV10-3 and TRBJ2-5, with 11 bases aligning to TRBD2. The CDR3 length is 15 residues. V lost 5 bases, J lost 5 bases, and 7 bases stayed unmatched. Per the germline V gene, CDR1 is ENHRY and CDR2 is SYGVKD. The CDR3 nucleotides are TGTGCCATCAGTCTAGCGGGAGGCGGTAAGGAGACCCAGTACTTC. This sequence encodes CAISLAGGGKETQYF.

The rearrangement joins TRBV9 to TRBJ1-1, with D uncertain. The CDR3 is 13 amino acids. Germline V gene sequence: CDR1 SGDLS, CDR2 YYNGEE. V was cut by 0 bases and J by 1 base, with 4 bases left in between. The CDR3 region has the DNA TGTGCCAGCAGCGTAGTGAGGAACACTGAAGCTTTCTTT. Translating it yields CASSVVRNTEAFF.

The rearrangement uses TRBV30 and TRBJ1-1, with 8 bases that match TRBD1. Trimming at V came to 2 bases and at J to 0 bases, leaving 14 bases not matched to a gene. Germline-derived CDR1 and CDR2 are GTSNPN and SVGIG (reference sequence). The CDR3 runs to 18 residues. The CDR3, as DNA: TGTGCCTGGAGTCGACACCGAAGCCAGGGGGCCATGAACACTGAAGCTTTCTTT. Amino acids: CAWSRHRSQGAMNTEAFF.

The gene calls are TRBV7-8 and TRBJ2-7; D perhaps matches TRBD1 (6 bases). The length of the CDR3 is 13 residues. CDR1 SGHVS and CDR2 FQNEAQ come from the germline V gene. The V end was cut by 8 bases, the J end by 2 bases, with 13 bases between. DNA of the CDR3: TGTGCCAGCGGAGGCCAGGGGACCTACGAGCAGTACTTC. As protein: CASGGQGTYEQYF. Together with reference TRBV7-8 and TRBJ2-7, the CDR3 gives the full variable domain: GAGVSQSPRYKVAKRGQDVALRCDPISGHVSLFWYQQALGQGPEFLTYFQNEAQLDKSGLPSDRFFAERPEGSVSTLKIQRTQQEDSAVYLCASGGQGTYEQYFGPGTRLTVT.

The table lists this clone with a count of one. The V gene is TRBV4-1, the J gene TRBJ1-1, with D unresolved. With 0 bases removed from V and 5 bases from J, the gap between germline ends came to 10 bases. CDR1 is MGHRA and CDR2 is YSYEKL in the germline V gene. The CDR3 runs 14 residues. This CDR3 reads CASSQDHGRTEAFF. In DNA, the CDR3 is TGCGCCAGCAGCCAAGATCACGGGAGAACTGAAGCTTTCTTT.

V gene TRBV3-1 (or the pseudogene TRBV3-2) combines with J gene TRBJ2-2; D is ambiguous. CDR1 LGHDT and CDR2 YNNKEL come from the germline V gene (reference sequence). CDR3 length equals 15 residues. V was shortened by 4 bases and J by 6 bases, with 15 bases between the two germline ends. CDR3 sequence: CASSRATAFAGELFF. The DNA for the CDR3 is TGTGCCAGCAGCCGTGCTACTGCTTTCGCCGGGGAGCTGTTTTTT.

In DNA, the CDR3 is TGTGCCAGCTCGATTGACAGGAACACTGAAGCTTTCTTT. Translating it yields CASSIDRNTEAFF. This chain connects TRBV7-8 to TRBJ1-1; TRBD1 is a possible D gene (5 bases). This CDR3 region has 13 residues. The germline gives CDR1 SGHVS, CDR2 FQNEAQ. Trimming took off 8 bases at V and 1 base at J, with 11 bases between the two ends.

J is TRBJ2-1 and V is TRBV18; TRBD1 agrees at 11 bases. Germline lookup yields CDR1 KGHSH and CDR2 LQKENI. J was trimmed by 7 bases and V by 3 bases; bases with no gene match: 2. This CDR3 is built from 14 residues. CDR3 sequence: CASSPDRGLNEQFF. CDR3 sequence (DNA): TGTGCCAGCTCACCGGACAGGGGGCTTAATGAGCAGTTCTTC.

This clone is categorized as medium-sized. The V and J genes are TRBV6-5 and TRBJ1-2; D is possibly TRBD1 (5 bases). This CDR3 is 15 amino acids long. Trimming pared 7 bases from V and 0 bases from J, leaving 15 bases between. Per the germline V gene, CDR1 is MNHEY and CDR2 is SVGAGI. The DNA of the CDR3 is TGTGCCAGCAACCTCCGGGACTCTACTAACTATGGCTACACCTTC. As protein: CASNLRDSTNYGYTF.

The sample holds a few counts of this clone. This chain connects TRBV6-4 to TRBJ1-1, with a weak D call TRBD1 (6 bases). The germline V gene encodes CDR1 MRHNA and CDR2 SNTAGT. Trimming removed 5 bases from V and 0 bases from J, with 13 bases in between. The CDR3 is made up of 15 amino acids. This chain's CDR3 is CASSSGGDLNTEAFF. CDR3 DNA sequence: TGTGCCAGCAGTTCCGGGGGCGACTTGAACACTGAAGCTTTCTTT.

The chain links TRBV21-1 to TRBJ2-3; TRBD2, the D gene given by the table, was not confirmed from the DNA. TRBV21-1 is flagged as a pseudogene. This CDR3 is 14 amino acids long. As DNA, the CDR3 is TGTGCCAGCAGCCCCCGGGGGGGGAGAGATACGCAGTATTTT. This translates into CASSPRGGRDTQYF.

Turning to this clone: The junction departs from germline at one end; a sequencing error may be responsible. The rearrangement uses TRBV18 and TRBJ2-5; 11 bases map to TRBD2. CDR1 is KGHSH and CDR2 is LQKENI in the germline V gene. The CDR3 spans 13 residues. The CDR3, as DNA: TGTGCCAGCTCACCGGCCACTAGCGGGAGAATTGACTTC. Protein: CASSPATSGRIDF.

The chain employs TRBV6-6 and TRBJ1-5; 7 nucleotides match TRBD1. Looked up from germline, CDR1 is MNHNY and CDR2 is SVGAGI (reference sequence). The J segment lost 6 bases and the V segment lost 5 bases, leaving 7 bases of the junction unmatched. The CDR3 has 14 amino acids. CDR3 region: CASSHRGVSQPQHF. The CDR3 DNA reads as TGTGCCAGCAGTCACAGGGGAGTCAGTCAGCCCCAGCATTTT.

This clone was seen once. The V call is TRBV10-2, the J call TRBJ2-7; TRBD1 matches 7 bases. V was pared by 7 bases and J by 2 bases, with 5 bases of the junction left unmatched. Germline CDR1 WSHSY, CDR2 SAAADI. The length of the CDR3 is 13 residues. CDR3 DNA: TGCGCCAGCACGTCAGGGGGTACCTACGAGCAGTACTTC. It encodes CASTSGGTYEQYF.

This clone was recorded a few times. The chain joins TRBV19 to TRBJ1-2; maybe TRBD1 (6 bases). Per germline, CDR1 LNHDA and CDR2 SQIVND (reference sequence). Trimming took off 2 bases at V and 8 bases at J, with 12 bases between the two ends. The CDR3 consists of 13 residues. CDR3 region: CASSIRGARGYTF. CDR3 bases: TGTGCCAGTAGTATACGGGGGGCGCGGGGCTACACCTTC. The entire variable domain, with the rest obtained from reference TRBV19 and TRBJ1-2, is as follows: DGGITQSPKYLFRKEGQNVTLSCEQNLNHDAMYWYRQDPGQGLRLIYYSQIVNDFQKGDIAEGYSVSREKKESFPLTVTSAQKNPTAFYLCASSIRGARGYTFGSGTRLTVV.

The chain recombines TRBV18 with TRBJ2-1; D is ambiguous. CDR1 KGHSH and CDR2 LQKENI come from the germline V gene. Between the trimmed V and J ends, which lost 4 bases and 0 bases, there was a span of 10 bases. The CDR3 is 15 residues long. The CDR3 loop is CASSRRLSSYNEQFF. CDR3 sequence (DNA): TGTGCCAGCTCACGACGGTTGAGCTCCTACAATGAGCAGTTCTTC. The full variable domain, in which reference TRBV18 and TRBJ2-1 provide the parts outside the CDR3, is NAGVMQNPRHLVRRRGQEARLRCSPMKGHSHVYWYRQLPEEGLKFMVYLQKENIIDESGMPKERFSAEFPKEGPSILRIQQVVRGDSAAYFCASSRRLSSYNEQFFGPGTRLTVL.

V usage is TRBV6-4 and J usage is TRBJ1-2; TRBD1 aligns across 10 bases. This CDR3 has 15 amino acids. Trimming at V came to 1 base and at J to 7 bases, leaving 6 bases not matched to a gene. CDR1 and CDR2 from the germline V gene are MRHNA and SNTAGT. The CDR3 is CASSDYGQGGAGYTF. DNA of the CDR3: TGTGCCAGCAGTGACTACGGACAGGGGGGAGCTGGCTACACCTTC.

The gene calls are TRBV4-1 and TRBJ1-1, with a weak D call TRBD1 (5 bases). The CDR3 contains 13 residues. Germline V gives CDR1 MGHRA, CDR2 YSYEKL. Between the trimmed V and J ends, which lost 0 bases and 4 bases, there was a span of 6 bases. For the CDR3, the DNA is TGCGCCAGCAGCCAAGATGGGGGCACTGAAGCTTTCTTT. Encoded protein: CASSQDGGTEAFF.

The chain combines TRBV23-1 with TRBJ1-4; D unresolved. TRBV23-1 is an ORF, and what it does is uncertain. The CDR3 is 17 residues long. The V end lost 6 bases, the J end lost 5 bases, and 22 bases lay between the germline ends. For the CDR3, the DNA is TGCGCCAGCAGGCGGCGCCGTTTCGACATCCCGAATGAAAAACTGTTTTTT. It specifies CASRRRRFDIPNEKLFF.

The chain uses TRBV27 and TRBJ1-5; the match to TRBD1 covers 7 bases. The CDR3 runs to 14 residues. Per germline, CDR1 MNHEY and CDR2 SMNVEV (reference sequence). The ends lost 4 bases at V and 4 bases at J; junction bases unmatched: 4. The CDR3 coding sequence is TGTGCCAGCAGTTCTTCAGGGGGGAATCAGCCCCAGCATTTT. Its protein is CASSSSGGNQPQHF.

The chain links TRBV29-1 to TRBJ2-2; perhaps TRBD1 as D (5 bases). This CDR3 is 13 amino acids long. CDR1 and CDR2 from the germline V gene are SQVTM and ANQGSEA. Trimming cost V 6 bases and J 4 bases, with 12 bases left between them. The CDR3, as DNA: TGCAGCGTCGCTACAGGCGGCACCGGGGAGCTGTTTTTT. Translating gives CSVATGGTGELFF.

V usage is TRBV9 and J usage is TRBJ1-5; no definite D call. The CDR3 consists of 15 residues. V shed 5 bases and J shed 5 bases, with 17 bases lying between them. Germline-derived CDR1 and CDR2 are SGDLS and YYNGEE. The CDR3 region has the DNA TGTGCCAGCAGTGTCACCGGGGTCCCCGATCAGCCCCAGCATTTT. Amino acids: CASSVTGVPDQPQHF. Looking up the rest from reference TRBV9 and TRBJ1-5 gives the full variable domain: DSGVTQTPKHLITATGQRVTLRCSPRSGDLSVYWYQQSLDQGLQFLIQYYNGEERAKGNILERFSAQQFPDLHSELNLSSLELGDSALYFCASSVTGVPDQPQHFGDGTRLSIL.